This paragraph covers one T cell receptor (beta chain) sequence. Its antigen remains unidentified. This specimen belongs to a study of T cell clusters in autoimmune cytopenias. Study findings and constraints: TRB repertoire shifts in secondary cytopenia and chronic lymphocytic leukemia mostly reflected lymphoma, not autoimmunity.

The CDR3 sequence is 19 residues long. CDR1 is KGHDR, CDR2 SFDVKD, per germline. TRB was amplified from about 270 ng of peripheral blood genomic DNA per sample. TRB was amplified by touch-down multiplex PCR, primer pools A and B combined. TCRdb reprocessed the multiplex PCR reads, with one entry per CDR3 protein and no DNA. This sample's table has nearly 7,000 distinct CDR3 sequences. In addition, the sample was reused for a study of T cell repertoires in aging, cancer and after chemotherapy. That source reports: Untreated cancer patients had significantly lower blood TCR diversity than age-matched healthy donors.

The clonotype was recovered from a human donor in good health. The chain uses TRBV24-1 and TRBJ2-2; the D call of TRBD1 rests on TCRdb alone, since no DNA is present to check it. Sample: peripheral blood. CDR3 residues: CATSDRDRGAQYGAGELFF.